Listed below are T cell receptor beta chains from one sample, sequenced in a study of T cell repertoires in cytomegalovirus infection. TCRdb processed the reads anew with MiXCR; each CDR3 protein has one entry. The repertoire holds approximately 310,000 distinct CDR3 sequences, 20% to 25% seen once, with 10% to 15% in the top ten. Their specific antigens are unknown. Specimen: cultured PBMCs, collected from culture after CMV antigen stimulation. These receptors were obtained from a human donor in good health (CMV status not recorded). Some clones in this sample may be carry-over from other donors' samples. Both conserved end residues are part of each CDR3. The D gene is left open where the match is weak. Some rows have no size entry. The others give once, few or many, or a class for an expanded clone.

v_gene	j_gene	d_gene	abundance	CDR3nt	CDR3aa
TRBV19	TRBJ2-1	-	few	TGTGCCACAACGGAGCCGGGCCGGTACAATGAGCAGTTCTTC	CATTEPGRYNEQFF
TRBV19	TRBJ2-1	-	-	TGTGCCAGTAGTATGTACAATGAGCAGTTCTTC	CASSMYNEQFF
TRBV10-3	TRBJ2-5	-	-	TGTGCCATCAGCGGGGACACGGAGACCCAGTACTTC	CAISGDTETQYF
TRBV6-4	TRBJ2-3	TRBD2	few	TGTGCCAGCAGCGATCACCCTAGCGGTAGCACAGATACGCAGTATTTT	CASSDHPSGSTDTQYF
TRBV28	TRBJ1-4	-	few	TGTGGCTGTGGGGGAGGTGAAAAACTGTTTTTT	CGCGGGEKLFF
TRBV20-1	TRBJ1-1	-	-	TGCAGTGCTAGACCGGGACCTACTGAAGCTTTCTTT	CSARPGPTEAFF
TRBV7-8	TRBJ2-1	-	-	TGTGCCAGCAGCGCCCGATGGGGGGTGCTCTACAATGAGCAGTTCTTC	CASSARWGVLYNEQFF
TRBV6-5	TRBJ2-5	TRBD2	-	TGTGCCACCCGGGCCCTGACTAGCGGGGGGGAGACCCAGTACTTC	CATRALTSGGETQYF
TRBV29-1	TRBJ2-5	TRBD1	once	TGCAGCGTTGTGGGACAGGGGATGTACCAAGAGACCCAGTACTTC	CSVVGQGMYQETQYF
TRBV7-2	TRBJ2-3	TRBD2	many	TGTGCCAGCAGCTTCCGACTAGCAGCTAGCACAGATACGCAGTATTTT	CASSFRLAASTDTQYF
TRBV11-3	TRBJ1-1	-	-	TGTGCCAGCAGCCAATACGGTGGCACTGAAGCTTTCTTT	CASSQYGGTEAFF
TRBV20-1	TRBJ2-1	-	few	TGCAGTGCCACCTTAGAGCGGGATGAGCAGTTCTTC	CSATLERDEQFF
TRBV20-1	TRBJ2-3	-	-	TGCAGTGCCGTGATTCTACTTCTCACAGATACGCAGTATTTT	CSAVILLLTDTQYF
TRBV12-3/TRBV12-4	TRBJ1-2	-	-	TGTGCCAGCAGTTTCTACAGGGCCAACTATGGCTACACCTTC	CASSFYRANYGYTF
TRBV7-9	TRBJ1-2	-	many	TGTGCCAGCAGCCCGCGCCGGGACTCGGATGGCTACACCTTC	CASSPRRDSDGYTF
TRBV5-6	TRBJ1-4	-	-	TGTGCCAGCACCCAGTGGTTTTTAGTGGCAACTAATGAAAAACTGTTTTTT	CASTQWFLVATNEKLFF
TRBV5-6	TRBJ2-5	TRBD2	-	TGTGCCAGCAGCTTGTCTAGCGGGCGCCAAGAGACCCAGTACTTC	CASSLSSGRQETQYF
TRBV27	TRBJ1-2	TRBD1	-	TGTGCCAGCCGAGGACAGGGCACTAACTATGGCTACACCTTC	CASRGQGTNYGYTF
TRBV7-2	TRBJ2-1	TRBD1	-	TGTGCCAGCAGCCTACAGGGGGCGTCCAATGAGCAGTTCTTC	CASSLQGASNEQFF